A selection of T cell receptor beta chains follows, all from one sample in a study of T-cell reconstitution after alpha-beta-depleted transplantation in children. TCRdb redid the calling of the PCR reads with MiXCR, one entry per CDR3 protein. The sample shows approximately 630,000 distinct CDR3 sequences, around 13% of them seen only once. The sequences come from PBMCs, collected before TCRalphabeta/CD19-depleted stem cell transplant. The receptors shown here come from a girl aged 2 to 9 with congenital amegakaryocytic thrombocytopenia, due to receive a stem cell transplant. The CDR3 runs from the conserved cysteine through the conserved F or W. A D gene is named only where the DNA matches it firmly. Clone size is given for some rows only: seen once, a few or many times, or a class if the clone is expanded.

D	J	V	size	CDR3	DNA
.	TRBJ2-3	TRBV5-1	many	CASSPGGGNGADTQYF	TGCGCCAGCAGCCCAGGCGGCGGTAACGGAGCGGATACGCAGTATTTT
.	TRBJ2-5	TRBV25-1	many	CASSEHGTQYF	TGTGCCAGCAGTGAACATGGGACCCAGTACTTC
.	TRBJ2-7	TRBV29-1	many	CSGVGGGGYEQYF	TGCAGCGGGGTCGGAGGGGGCGGCTACGAGCAGTACTTC
.	TRBJ2-3	TRBV20-1	many	CSASYLGSTDTQYF	TGCAGTGCTAGTTATCTCGGTAGCACAGATACGCAGTATTTT
.	TRBJ1-1	TRBV20-1	many	CSARDQGTEAFF	TGCAGTGCTAGAGATCAGGGTACTGAAGCTTTCTTT
.	TRBJ2-1	TRBV12-5	.	CASGFFVEDEQFF	TGTGCTAGTGGTTTTTTCGTGGAGGATGAGCAGTTCTTC
.	TRBJ1-2	TRBV20-1	many	CSAGSGYGYTF	TGCAGTGCTGGTTCGGGCTATGGCTACACCTTC
.	TRBJ2-1	TRBV20-1	.	CSAAPEGRLAYNEQFF	TGCAGTGCCGCCCCCGAGGGACGGCTAGCCTACAATGAGCAGTTCTTC
.	TRBJ1-5	TRBV6-1	.	CASSDVRGLWNQPQHF	TGTGCCAGCAGTGACGTTAGGGGTCTATGGAATCAGCCCCAGCATTTT
.	TRBJ2-1	TRBV15	many	CATSSIDYNEQFF	TGTGCCACCAGCAGCATCGATTACAATGAGCAGTTCTTC
.	TRBJ2-1	TRBV20-1	many	CSARLASIYNEQFF	TGCAGTGCTAGACTCGCGAGTATATACAATGAGCAGTTCTTC
TRBD2	TRBJ2-2	TRBV20-1	many	CSARATSAAGELFF	TGCAGTGCTAGAGCAACTAGCGCCGCCGGGGAGCTGTTTTTT
.	TRBJ2-1	TRBV11-3	many	CASSEDYNEQFF	TGTGCCAGCAGCGAAGATTACAATGAGCAGTTCTTC
TRBD2	TRBJ2-2	TRBV20-1	.	CSARQRETEELFF	TGCAGTGCTCGTCAGCGGGAGACCGAGGAGCTGTTTTTT
TRBD1	TRBJ1-2	TRBV20-1	many	CSARDYTGQGTGYTF	TGCAGTGCTAGAGACTACACTGGACAGGGCACTGGCTACACCTTC
.	TRBJ1-1	TRBV15	many	CATSSPRGTRWLNTEAFF	TGTGCCACCAGCAGCCCCAGGGGTACCCGATGGCTGAACACTGAAGCTTTCTTT
.	TRBJ1-1	TRBV19	few	CASSIGRGGTEAFF	TGTGCCAGTAGTATAGGTCGGGGCGGCACTGAAGCTTTCTTT
.	TRBJ2-1	TRBV7-6	many	CASSFGASEQFF	TGTGCCAGCAGCTTTGGCGCGAGTGAGCAGTTCTTC
.	TRBJ2-7	TRBV5-1	.	CASSPGRGHSYEQYF	TGCGCCAGCAGCCCGGGGCGGGGGCACTCCTACGAGCAGTACTTC
.	TRBJ2-2	TRBV5-1	many	CASSLAGATGELFF	TGCGCCAGCAGCTTGGCGGGAGCGACCGGGGAGCTGTTTTTT